These T cell receptor beta chains were read from a single sample in a study of shared clonotypes between healthy human individuals. Data came from immunoSEQ multiplex PCR; TCRdb stores just in-frame clones and leaves some out. The sample has 980,000 or so clones, about three quarters seen once. Specimen: memory CD4+ T cells sorted from blood. These receptors were taken from a man aged 18 to 30 in good health. CDR3s include the opening cysteine and the closing phenylalanine or tryptophan. Each record gives: V gene, J gene, D gene, clone size, CDR3 protein, CDR3 DNA. The D gene is left open where the match is weak. A row's size may be missing; if present it is once, few, many or a size class.

v_call: TRBV19
j_call: TRBJ1-5
d_call: NA
clone_size: NA
cdr3_aa: CASSIDQVGVSNQPQHF
cdr3_nt: TGTGCCAGTAGTATAGATCAGGTAGGGGTAAGCAATCAGCCCCAGCATTTT

v_call: TRBV5-4
j_call: TRBJ1-3
d_call: NA
clone_size: NA
cdr3_aa: CASSLQGNTIYF
cdr3_nt: TGTGCCAGCAGCTTACAAGGAAACACCATATATTTT

v_call: TRBV19
j_call: TRBJ2-7
d_call: TRBD1
clone_size: NA
cdr3_aa: CATQLGTGFSYEQYF
cdr3_nt: TGTGCCACCCAACTTGGGACAGGGTTTTCCTACGAGCAGTACTTC

v_call: TRBV7-6
j_call: TRBJ1-1
d_call: TRBD1
clone_size: NA
cdr3_aa: CASSSTGGEAFF
cdr3_nt: TGTGCCAGCAGTTCTACAGGGGGGGAAGCTTTCTTT

v_call: TRBV5-6
j_call: TRBJ2-5
d_call: TRBD1
clone_size: NA
cdr3_aa: CASSFRGPGGETQYF
cdr3_nt: TGTGCCAGCAGCTTTAGGGGGCCTGGAGGAGAGACCCAGTACTTC

v_call: TRBV19
j_call: TRBJ1-2
d_call: TRBD1
clone_size: NA
cdr3_aa: CATRQGDRGGYTF
cdr3_nt: TGTGCCACTCGGCAGGGGGATCGCGGTGGCTACACCTTC

v_call: TRBV7-8
j_call: TRBJ1-5
d_call: NA
clone_size: NA
cdr3_aa: CASSLDGRHNQPQHF
cdr3_nt: TGTGCCAGCAGCTTAGACGGCCGGCACAATCAGCCCCAGCATTTT

v_call: TRBV18
j_call: TRBJ1-1
d_call: NA
clone_size: NA
cdr3_aa: CASSILTVNTEAFF
cdr3_nt: TGTGCCAGCTCAATCTTAACAGTGAACACTGAAGCTTTCTTT

v_call: TRBV29-1
j_call: TRBJ1-2
d_call: NA
clone_size: NA
cdr3_aa: CSVGGQNYGYTF
cdr3_nt: TGCAGCGTTGGCGGTCAGAACTATGGCTACACCTTC

v_call: TRBV11-2
j_call: TRBJ2-7
d_call: NA
clone_size: NA
cdr3_aa: CASSLEYGVAPSYEQYF
cdr3_nt: TGTGCCAGCAGCTTAGAGTACGGAGTTGCGCCCTCCTACGAGCAGTACTTC

v_call: TRBV5-1
j_call: TRBJ2-4
d_call: NA
clone_size: NA
cdr3_aa: CASSLDPAGAGNIQYF
cdr3_nt: TGCGCCAGCAGCTTGGACCCGGCGGGGGCGGGGAACATTCAGTACTTC

v_call: TRBV11-2
j_call: TRBJ1-6
d_call: NA
clone_size: NA
cdr3_aa: CASSSSDAMSPLHF
cdr3_nt: TGTGCCAGCAGCTCTTCGGACGCGATGTCACCCCTCCACTTT

v_call: TRBV18
j_call: TRBJ2-2
d_call: NA
clone_size: NA
cdr3_aa: CASSPETTGELFF
cdr3_nt: TGTGCCAGCTCGCCAGAGACCACCGGGGAGCTGTTTTTT

v_call: TRBV2
j_call: TRBJ1-1
d_call: NA
clone_size: few
cdr3_aa: CASGGREAFF
cdr3_nt: TGTGCCAGCGGTGGGAGGGAAGCTTTCTTT

v_call: TRBV7-2
j_call: TRBJ2-6
d_call: NA
clone_size: NA
cdr3_aa: CASSLPGVDVLTF
cdr3_nt: TGTGCCAGCAGCTTGCCCGGGGTGGACGTCCTGACTTTC

v_call: TRBV5-1
j_call: TRBJ1-4
d_call: NA
clone_size: NA
cdr3_aa: CASSSGPRGVTTNEKLFF
cdr3_nt: TGCGCCAGCAGCTCGGGACCTAGGGGAGTTACTACTAATGAAAAACTGTTTTTT

v_call: TRBV5-1
j_call: TRBJ1-3
d_call: NA
clone_size: NA
cdr3_aa: CASSLVQASGNTIYF
cdr3_nt: TGCGCCAGCAGCTTGGTACAGGCCTCTGGAAACACCATATATTTT

v_call: TRBV10-3
j_call: TRBJ2-7
d_call: NA
clone_size: NA
cdr3_aa: CATLQDGYEQYF
cdr3_nt: TGTGCCACGCTTCAAGACGGTTACGAGCAGTACTTC

v_call: TRBV6-6
j_call: TRBJ2-4
d_call: NA
clone_size: NA
cdr3_aa: CASSTDQLAKNIQYF
cdr3_nt: TGTGCCAGCAGTACGGACCAACTAGCCAAAAACATTCAGTACTTC

v_call: TRBV6-1
j_call: TRBJ1-6
d_call: NA
clone_size: NA
cdr3_aa: CASSEAFRSPLHF
cdr3_nt: TGTGCCAGCAGTGAAGCGTTTAGGTCACCCCTCCACTTT

v_call: TRBV6-1
j_call: TRBJ1-5
d_call: NA
clone_size: NA
cdr3_aa: CAASTGVSNQPQHF
cdr3_nt: TGTGCCGCCTCGACAGGAGTTAGCAATCAGCCCCAGCATTTT

v_call: TRBV5-1
j_call: TRBJ2-7
d_call: TRBD2
clone_size: NA
cdr3_aa: CASSVTSGRAREQYF
cdr3_nt: TGCGCCAGCAGCGTAACTAGCGGGAGGGCCCGCGAGCAGTACTTC

v_call: TRBV5-6
j_call: TRBJ1-1
d_call: NA
clone_size: NA
cdr3_aa: CASSLAATVGAFF
cdr3_nt: TGTGCCAGCAGCTTGGCCGCGACGGTGGGGGCTTTCTTT

v_call: TRBV29-1
j_call: TRBJ2-7
d_call: TRBD2
clone_size: NA
cdr3_aa: CSVGLAGGSEQYF
cdr3_nt: TGCAGCGTCGGACTAGCGGGAGGCTCCGAGCAGTACTTC

v_call: TRBV5-8
j_call: TRBJ1-6
d_call: NA
clone_size: NA
cdr3_aa: CASSLRGLNSPLHF
cdr3_nt: TGTGCCAGCAGCTTGAGGGGTCTTAATTCACCCCTCCACTTT

v_call: TRBV7-7
j_call: TRBJ2-7
d_call: NA
clone_size: NA
cdr3_aa: CASSLDAGTEQYF
cdr3_nt: TGTGCTAGCAGCTTAGACGCGGGGACCGAGCAGTACTTC

v_call: TRBV5-6
j_call: TRBJ2-5
d_call: NA
clone_size: once
cdr3_aa: CASSAYEETQYF
cdr3_nt: TGTGCCAGCAGCGCCTACGAAGAGACCCAGTACTTC

v_call: TRBV7-2
j_call: TRBJ1-2
d_call: NA
clone_size: NA
cdr3_aa: CASSLAKANYGYTF
cdr3_nt: TGTGCCAGCAGCTTAGCGAAGGCTAACTATGGCTACACCTTC

v_call: TRBV7-2
j_call: TRBJ2-6
d_call: NA
clone_size: NA
cdr3_aa: CASSPTTSRVSGANVLTF
cdr3_nt: TGTGCCAGCAGTCCTACCACTAGTAGAGTCTCTGGGGCCAACGTCCTGACTTTC

v_call: TRBV13
j_call: TRBJ1-3
d_call: TRBD1
clone_size: few
cdr3_aa: CASSGQGSSGNTIYF
cdr3_nt: TGTGCCAGCAGCGGACAGGGTAGCTCTGGAAACACCATATATTTT

v_call: TRBV5-1
j_call: TRBJ2-7
d_call: NA
clone_size: NA
cdr3_aa: CASSTQGGWSYEQYF
cdr3_nt: TGCGCCAGCAGCACCCAGGGGGGCTGGTCCTACGAGCAGTACTTC

v_call: TRBV6-1
j_call: TRBJ1-1
d_call: NA
clone_size: NA
cdr3_aa: CASIGLLNTEAFF
cdr3_nt: TGTGCCAGCATCGGATTACTGAACACTGAAGCTTTCTTT

v_call: TRBV18
j_call: TRBJ2-7
d_call: NA
clone_size: NA
cdr3_aa: CASSPSDRSYEQYF
cdr3_nt: TGTGCCAGCTCACCATCTGACAGATCCTACGAGCAGTACTTC

v_call: TRBV4-3
j_call: TRBJ1-3
d_call: TRBD1
clone_size: NA
cdr3_aa: CASSQAYRGASGNTIYF
cdr3_nt: TGCGCCAGCAGCCAAGCTTACAGGGGGGCTTCGGGAAACACCATATATTTT

v_call: TRBV6-1
j_call: TRBJ2-5
d_call: NA
clone_size: few
cdr3_aa: CASSALLAETQYF
cdr3_nt: TGTGCCAGCAGTGCACTCTTAGCGGAGACCCAGTACTTC

v_call: TRBV5-1
j_call: TRBJ1-5
d_call: NA
clone_size: NA
cdr3_aa: CASTPWGHYSNQPQHF
cdr3_nt: TGCGCCAGCACGCCTTGGGGACATTATAGCAATCAGCCCCAGCATTTT

v_call: TRBV7-2
j_call: TRBJ2-1
d_call: TRBD2
clone_size: NA
cdr3_aa: CASSFRGGVGEQFF
cdr3_nt: TGTGCCAGCAGCTTTCGCGGGGGGGTAGGTGAGCAGTTCTTC

v_call: TRBV11-2
j_call: TRBJ2-3
d_call: NA
clone_size: NA
cdr3_aa: CASSPIRGASTDTQYF
cdr3_nt: TGTGCCAGCAGCCCGATCAGGGGGGCTAGCACAGATACGCAGTATTTT

v_call: TRBV7-2
j_call: TRBJ2-3
d_call: NA
clone_size: NA
cdr3_aa: CASKSPDSFSTDTQYF
cdr3_nt: TGTGCCAGCAAATCGCCGGACTCTTTTAGCACAGATACGCAGTATTTT

v_call: TRBV7-9
j_call: TRBJ1-6
d_call: NA
clone_size: NA
cdr3_aa: CASSAAGFYSPLHF
cdr3_nt: TGTGCCAGCAGCGCCGCAGGGTTCTATTCACCCCTCCACTTT

v_call: TRBV2
j_call: TRBJ1-2
d_call: TRBD1
clone_size: NA
cdr3_aa: CASSARRGPNYGYTF
cdr3_nt: TGTGCCAGCAGTGCCCGCAGGGGGCCTAACTATGGCTACACCTTC

v_call: TRBV25-1
j_call: TRBJ1-3
d_call: NA
clone_size: NA
cdr3_aa: CASRPYSGNTIYF
cdr3_nt: TGTGCCAGCAGGCCGTACTCTGGAAACACCATATATTTT

v_call: TRBV2
j_call: TRBJ1-5
d_call: NA
clone_size: few
cdr3_aa: CASRRDNQPQHF
cdr3_nt: TGTGCCAGCAGGCGGGACAATCAGCCCCAGCATTTT

v_call: TRBV10-2
j_call: TRBJ2-2
d_call: NA
clone_size: NA
cdr3_aa: CASSESQGFWDIGELFF
cdr3_nt: TGCGCCAGCAGTGAGTCCCAGGGGTTTTGGGATATCGGGGAGCTGTTTTTT

v_call: TRBV5-1
j_call: TRBJ2-7
d_call: TRBD1
clone_size: NA
cdr3_aa: CASSLGARQGALDEQYF
cdr3_nt: TGCGCCAGCAGCTTAGGAGCTCGACAGGGGGCCCTCGACGAGCAGTACTTC

v_call: TRBV19
j_call: TRBJ1-5
d_call: NA
clone_size: NA
cdr3_aa: CASSISGKVQPQHF
cdr3_nt: TGTGCCAGTAGTATATCGGGGAAGGTTCAGCCCCAGCATTTT

v_call: TRBV7-2
j_call: TRBJ2-3
d_call: NA
clone_size: NA
cdr3_aa: CASSLVALDTDTQYF
cdr3_nt: TGTGCCAGCAGCTTAGTTGCGCTAGACACAGATACGCAGTATTTT

v_call: TRBV9
j_call: TRBJ2-1
d_call: TRBD1
clone_size: once
cdr3_aa: CASSVTGTGGNEQFF
cdr3_nt: TGTGCCAGCAGCGTGACCGGGACAGGGGGCAATGAGCAGTTCTTC

v_call: TRBV27
j_call: TRBJ1-1
d_call: NA
clone_size: NA
cdr3_aa: CASSLYFQDRALMNTEAFF
cdr3_nt: TGTGCCAGCAGTTTATACTTCCAGGACAGAGCTTTAATGAACACTGAAGCTTTCTTT

v_call: TRBV30
j_call: TRBJ1-4
d_call: NA
clone_size: NA
cdr3_aa: CAWTAQGEKLFF
cdr3_nt: TGTGCCTGGACTGCACAGGGTGAAAAACTGTTTTTT

v_call: TRBV10-3
j_call: TRBJ2-7
d_call: NA
clone_size: NA
cdr3_aa: CAISEGYSYEQYF
cdr3_nt: TGTGCCATCAGTGAGGGGTACTCCTACGAGCAGTACTTC

v_call: TRBV2
j_call: TRBJ2-1
d_call: TRBD2
clone_size: NA
cdr3_aa: CASRGDSGDNEQFF
cdr3_nt: TGTGCCTCCCGGGGGGATAGCGGGGACAATGAGCAGTTCTTC

v_call: TRBV11-2
j_call: TRBJ2-7
d_call: TRBD2
clone_size: few
cdr3_aa: CASSSGLAAYEQYF
cdr3_nt: TGTGCCAGCAGCTCGGGACTAGCGGCCTACGAGCAGTACTTC

v_call: TRBV5-1
j_call: TRBJ2-1
d_call: NA
clone_size: NA
cdr3_aa: CASSTTPISYNEQFF
cdr3_nt: TGCGCCAGCAGCACAACTCCTATCTCCTACAATGAGCAGTTCTTC